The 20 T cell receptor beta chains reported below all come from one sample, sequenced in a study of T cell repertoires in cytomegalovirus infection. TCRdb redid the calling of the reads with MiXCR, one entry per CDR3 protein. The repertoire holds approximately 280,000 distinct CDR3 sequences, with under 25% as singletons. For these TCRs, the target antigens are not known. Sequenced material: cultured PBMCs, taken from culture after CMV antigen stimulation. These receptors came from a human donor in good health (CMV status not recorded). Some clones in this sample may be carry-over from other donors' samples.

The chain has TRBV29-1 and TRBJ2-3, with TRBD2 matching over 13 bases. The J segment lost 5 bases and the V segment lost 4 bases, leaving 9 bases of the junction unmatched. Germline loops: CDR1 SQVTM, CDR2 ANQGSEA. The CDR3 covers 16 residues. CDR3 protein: CSVGTSGSFVGDTQYF. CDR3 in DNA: TGCAGCGTTGGGACTAGCGGGAGCTTCGTGGGAGATACGCAGTATTTT.

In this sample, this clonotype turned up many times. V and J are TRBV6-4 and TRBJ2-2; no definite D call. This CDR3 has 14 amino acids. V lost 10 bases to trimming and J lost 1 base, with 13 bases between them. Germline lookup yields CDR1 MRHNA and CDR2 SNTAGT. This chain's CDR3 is CATRLEMNTGELFF. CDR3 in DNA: TGTGCCACCCGTCTCGAAATGAACACCGGGGAGCTGTTTTTT.

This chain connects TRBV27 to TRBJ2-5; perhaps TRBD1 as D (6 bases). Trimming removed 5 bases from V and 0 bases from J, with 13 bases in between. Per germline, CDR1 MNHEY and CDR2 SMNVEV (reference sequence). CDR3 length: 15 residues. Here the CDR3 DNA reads TGTGCCAGCAGTCGGACAGCCCCGTACCAAGAGACCCAGTACTTC. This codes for CASSRTAPYQETQYF.

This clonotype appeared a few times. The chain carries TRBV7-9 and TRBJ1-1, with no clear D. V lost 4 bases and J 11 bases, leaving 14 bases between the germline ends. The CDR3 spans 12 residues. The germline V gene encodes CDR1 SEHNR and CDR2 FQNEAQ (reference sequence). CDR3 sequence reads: CASSYGDLVAFF. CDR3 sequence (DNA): TGTGCCAGCAGCTACGGGGATTTGGTCGCTTTCTTT. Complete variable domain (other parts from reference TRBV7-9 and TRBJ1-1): DTGVSQNPRHKITKRGQNVTFRCDPISEHNRLYWYRQTLGQGPEFLTYFQNEAQLEKSRLLSDRFSAERPKGSFSTLEIQRTEQGDSAMYLCASSYGDLVAFFGQGTRLTVV.

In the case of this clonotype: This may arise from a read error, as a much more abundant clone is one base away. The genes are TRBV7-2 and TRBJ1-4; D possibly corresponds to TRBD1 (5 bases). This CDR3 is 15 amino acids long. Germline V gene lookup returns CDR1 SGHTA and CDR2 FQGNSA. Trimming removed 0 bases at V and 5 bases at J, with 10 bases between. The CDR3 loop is CASSLAGRENEKLFF. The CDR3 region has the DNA TGTGCCAGCAGCTTAGCGGGCAGGGAAAATGAAAAACTGTTTTTT.

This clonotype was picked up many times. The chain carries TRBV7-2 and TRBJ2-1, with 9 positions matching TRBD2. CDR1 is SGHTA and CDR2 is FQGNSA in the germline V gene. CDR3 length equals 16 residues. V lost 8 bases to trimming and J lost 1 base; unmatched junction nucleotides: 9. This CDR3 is CASHTPSGTSYNEQFF. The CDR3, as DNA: TGTGCCAGCCACACGCCTAGCGGGACGTCCTACAATGAGCAGTTCTTC.

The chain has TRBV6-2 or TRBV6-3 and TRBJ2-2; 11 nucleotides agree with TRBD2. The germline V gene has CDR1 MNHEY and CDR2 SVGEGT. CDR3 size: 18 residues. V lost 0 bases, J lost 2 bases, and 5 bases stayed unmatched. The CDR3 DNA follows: TGTGCCAGCAGTTACTCTCTAGCGGGAGGACCAAACACCGGGGAGCTGTTTTTT. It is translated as CASSYSLAGGPNTGELFF.

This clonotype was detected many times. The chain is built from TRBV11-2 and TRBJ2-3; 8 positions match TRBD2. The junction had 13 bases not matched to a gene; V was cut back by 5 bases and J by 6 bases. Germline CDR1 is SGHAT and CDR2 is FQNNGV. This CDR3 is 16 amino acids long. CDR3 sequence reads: CASSPWGRSGSDTQYF. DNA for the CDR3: TGTGCCAGCAGCCCCTGGGGGAGGAGCGGGAGTGATACGCAGTATTTT.

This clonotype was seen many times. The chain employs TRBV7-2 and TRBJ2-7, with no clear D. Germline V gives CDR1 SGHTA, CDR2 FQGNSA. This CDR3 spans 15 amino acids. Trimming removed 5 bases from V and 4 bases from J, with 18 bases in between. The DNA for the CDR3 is TGTGCCAGCAGCACCGACGGGTGGTTGGGGTACGAGCAGTACGTC. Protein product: CASSTDGWLGYEQYV.

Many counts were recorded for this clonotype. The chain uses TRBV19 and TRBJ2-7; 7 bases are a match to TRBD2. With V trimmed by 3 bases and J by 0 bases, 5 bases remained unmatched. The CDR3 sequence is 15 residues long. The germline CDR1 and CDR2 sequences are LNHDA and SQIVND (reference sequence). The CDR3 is CASSIGGGSSYEQYF. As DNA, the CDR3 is TGTGCCAGTAGTATCGGTGGCGGGAGCTCCTACGAGCAGTACTTC.

The DNA of the CDR3 is TGTGCCAGCAGACGCATGGGGGCGAGGGCTGAAGCTTTCTTT. This encodes CASRRMGARAEAFF. The chain joins TRBV12-3 or TRBV12-4 to TRBJ1-1; TRBD1 is a possible D gene (6 bases). V lost 6 bases to trimming and J lost 6 bases, with 17 bases between them. The CDR3 runs to 14 residues.

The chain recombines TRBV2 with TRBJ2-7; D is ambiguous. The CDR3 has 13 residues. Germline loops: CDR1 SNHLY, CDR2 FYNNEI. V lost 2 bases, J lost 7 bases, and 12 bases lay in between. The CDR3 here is CASSERTVGEQYV. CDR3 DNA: TGTGCCAGCAGTGAACGGACGGTTGGGGAGCAGTACGTC.

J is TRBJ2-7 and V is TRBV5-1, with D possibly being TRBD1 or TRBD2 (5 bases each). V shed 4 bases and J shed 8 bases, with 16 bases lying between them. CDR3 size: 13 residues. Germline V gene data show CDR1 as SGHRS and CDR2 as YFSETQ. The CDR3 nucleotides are TGCGCCAGCAGCATGGGACGGGCTACGCAGCAGTACTTC. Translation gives CASSMGRATQQYF.

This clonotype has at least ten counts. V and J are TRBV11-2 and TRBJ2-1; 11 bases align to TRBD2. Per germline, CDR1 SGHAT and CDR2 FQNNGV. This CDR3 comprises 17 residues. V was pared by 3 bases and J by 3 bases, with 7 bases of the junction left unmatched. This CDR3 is CASSLVSGRALYNEQFF. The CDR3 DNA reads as TGTGCCAGCAGCTTGGTTAGCGGGAGGGCCCTCTACAATGAGCAGTTCTTC.

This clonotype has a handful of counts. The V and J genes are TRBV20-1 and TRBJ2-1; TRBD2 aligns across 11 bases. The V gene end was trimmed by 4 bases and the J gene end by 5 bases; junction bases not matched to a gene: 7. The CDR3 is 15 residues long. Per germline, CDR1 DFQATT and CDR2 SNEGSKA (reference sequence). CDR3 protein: CSATQPSGRNNEQFF. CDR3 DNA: TGCAGTGCTACTCAGCCTAGCGGGAGGAACAATGAGCAGTTCTTC.

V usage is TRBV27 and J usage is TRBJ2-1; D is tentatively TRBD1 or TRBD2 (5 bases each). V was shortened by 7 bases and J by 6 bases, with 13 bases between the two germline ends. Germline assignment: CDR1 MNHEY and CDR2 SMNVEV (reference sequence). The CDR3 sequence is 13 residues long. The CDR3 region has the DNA TGTGCCAGCACAGGGACCTACTTCAATGAGCAGTTCTTC. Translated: CASTGTYFNEQFF.

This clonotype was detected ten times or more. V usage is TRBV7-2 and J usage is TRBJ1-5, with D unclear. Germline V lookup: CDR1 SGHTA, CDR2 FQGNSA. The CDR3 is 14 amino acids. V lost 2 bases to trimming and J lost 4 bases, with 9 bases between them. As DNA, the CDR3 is TGTGCCAGCAGCTTAAGATTGGGAAATCAGCCCCAGCATTTT. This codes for CASSLRLGNQPQHF.

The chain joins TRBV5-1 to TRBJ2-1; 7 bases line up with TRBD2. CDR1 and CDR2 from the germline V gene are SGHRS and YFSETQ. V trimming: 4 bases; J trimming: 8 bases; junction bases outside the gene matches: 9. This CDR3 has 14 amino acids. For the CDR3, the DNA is TGCGCCAGCAGCACTGCGGGAGTCGGAGATGAGCAGTTCTTC. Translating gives CASSTAGVGDEQFF. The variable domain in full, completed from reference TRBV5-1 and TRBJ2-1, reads KAGVTQTPRYLIKTRGQQVTLSCSPISGHRSVSWYQQTPGQGLQFLFEYFSETQRNKGNFPGRFSGRQFSNSRSEMNVSTLELGDSALYLCASSTAGVGDEQFFGPGTRLTVL.

The CDR3 DNA reads TGTGCCAGCAGTTTGGCGGGAGCGAAAGATACGCAGTATTTT. Amino acid sequence: CASSLAGAKDTQYF. V usage is TRBV6-2 or TRBV6-3 and J usage is TRBJ2-3; 7 bases align to TRBD2. Per the germline V gene, CDR1 is MNHEY and CDR2 is SVGEGT. Losses at the gene ends were 4 bases for V and 5 bases for J; bases not matched to a gene: 6. The CDR3 runs 14 residues.

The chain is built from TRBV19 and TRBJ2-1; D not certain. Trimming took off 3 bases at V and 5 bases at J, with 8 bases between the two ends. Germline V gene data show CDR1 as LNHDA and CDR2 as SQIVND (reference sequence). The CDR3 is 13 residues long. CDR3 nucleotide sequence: TGTGCCAGTAGTATCTGGCCCCACAATGAGCAGTTCTTC. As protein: CASSIWPHNEQFF.